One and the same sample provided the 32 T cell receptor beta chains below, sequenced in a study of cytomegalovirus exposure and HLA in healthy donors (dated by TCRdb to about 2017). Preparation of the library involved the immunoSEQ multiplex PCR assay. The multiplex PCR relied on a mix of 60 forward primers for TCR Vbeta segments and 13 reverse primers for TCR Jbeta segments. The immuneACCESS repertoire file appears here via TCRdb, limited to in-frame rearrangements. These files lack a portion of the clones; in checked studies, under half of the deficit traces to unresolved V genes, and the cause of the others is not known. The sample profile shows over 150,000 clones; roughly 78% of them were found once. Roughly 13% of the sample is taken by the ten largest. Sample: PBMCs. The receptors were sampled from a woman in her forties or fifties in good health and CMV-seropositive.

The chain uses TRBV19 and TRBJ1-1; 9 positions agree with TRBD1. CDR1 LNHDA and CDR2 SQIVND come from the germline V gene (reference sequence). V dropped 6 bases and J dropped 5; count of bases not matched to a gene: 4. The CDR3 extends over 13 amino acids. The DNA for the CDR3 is TGTGCCAGTAGCTTTGGACAGGGGACTGAAGCTTTCTTT. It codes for CASSFGQGTEAFF.

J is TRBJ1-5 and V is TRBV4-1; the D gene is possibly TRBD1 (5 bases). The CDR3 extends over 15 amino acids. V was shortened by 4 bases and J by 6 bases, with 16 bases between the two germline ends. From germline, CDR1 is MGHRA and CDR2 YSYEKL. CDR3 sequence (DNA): TGCGCCAGCAGCCCCGGGAGGGGAGGAAGTCAGCCCCAGCATTTT. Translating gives CASSPGRGGSQPQHF.

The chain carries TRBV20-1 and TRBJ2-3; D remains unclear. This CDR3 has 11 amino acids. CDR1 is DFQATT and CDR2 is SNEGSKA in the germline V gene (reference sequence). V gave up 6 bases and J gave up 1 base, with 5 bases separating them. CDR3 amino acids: CSAPGTDTQYF. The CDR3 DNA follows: TGCAGTGCCCCTGGCACAGATACGCAGTATTTT.

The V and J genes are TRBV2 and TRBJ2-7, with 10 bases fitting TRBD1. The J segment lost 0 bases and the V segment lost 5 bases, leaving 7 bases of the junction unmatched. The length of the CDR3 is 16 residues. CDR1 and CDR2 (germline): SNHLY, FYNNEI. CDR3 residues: CASSRTGGLISYEQYF. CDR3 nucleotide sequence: TGTGCCAGCAGTAGGACAGGGGGACTCATCTCCTACGAGCAGTACTTC.

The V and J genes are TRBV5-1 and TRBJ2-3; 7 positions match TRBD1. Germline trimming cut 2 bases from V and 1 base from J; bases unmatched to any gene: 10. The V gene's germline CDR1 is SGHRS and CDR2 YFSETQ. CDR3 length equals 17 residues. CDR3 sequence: CASSLRQGQVRTDTQYF. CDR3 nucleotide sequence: TGCGCCAGCAGCTTAAGACAGGGCCAAGTTCGCACAGATACGCAGTATTTT.

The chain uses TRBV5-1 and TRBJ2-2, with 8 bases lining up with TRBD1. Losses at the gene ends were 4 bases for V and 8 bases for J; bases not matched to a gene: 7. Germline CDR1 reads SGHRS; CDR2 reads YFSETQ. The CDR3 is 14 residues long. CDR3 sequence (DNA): TGCGCCAGCAGCACGGACAGGGCGACAGGGGAGCTGTTTTTT. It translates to CASSTDRATGELFF.

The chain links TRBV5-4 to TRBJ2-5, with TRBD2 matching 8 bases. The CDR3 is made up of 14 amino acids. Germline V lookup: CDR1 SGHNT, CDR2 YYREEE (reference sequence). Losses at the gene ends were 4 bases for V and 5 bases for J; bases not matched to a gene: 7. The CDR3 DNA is TGTGCCAGCAGCCCTCGGGGGGGAAGGGAGACCCAGTACTTC. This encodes CASSPRGGRETQYF.

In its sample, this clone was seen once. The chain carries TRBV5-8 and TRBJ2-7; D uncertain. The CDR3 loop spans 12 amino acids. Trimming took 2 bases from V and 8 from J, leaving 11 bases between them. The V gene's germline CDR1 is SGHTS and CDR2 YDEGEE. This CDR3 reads CASSFTLRQQYF. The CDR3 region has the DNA TGTGCCAGCAGCTTTACCTTGAGGCAGCAGTACTTC. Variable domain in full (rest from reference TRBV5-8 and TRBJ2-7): EAGVTQSPTHLIKTRGQQATLRCSPISGHTSVYWYQQALGLGLQFLLWYDEGEERNRGNFPPRFSGRQFPNYSSELNVNALELEDSALYLCASSFTLRQQYFGPGTRLTVT.

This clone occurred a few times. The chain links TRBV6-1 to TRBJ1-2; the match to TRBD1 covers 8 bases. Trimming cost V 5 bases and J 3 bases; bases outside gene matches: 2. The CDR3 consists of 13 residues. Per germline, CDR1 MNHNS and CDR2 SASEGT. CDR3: CASSLGQDYGYTF. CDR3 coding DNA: TGTGCCAGCAGTCTGGGACAGGACTATGGCTACACCTTC.

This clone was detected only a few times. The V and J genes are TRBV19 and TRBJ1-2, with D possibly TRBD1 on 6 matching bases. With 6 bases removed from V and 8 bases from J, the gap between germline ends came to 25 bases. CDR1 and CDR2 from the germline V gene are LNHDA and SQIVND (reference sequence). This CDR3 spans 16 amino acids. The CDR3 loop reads CASRDRPDSQAGGYTF. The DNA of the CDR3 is TGTGCCAGTAGAGACCGACCGGACAGCCAGGCAGGAGGCTACACCTTC.

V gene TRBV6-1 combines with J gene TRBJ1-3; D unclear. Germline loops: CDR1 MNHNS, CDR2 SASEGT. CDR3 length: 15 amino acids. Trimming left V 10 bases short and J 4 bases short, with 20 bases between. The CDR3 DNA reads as TGTGCCACCACACTAACAAGTCTTGAAGGAAACACCATATATTTT. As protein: CATTLTSLEGNTIYF.

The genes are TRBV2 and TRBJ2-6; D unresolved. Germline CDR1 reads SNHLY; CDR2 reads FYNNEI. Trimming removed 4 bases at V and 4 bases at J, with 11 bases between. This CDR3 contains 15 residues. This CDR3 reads CASSVIAPGANVLTF. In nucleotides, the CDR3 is TGTGCCAGCAGTGTCATAGCCCCAGGGGCCAACGTCCTGACTTTC.

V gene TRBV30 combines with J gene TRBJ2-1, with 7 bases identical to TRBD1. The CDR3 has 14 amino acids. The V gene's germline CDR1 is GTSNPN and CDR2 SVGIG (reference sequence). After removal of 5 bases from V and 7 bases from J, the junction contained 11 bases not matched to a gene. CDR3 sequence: CAWARQGRSNEQFF. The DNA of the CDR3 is TGTGCCTGGGCCCGACAGGGAAGATCGAATGAGCAGTTCTTC.

CDR3 sequence: CASSVGSGDIQYF. The CDR3 DNA is TGTGCCAGCAGCGTAGGTAGCGGCGACATTCAGTACTTC. The genes are TRBV9 and TRBJ2-4; maybe TRBD2 (6 bases). The germline gives CDR1 SGDLS, CDR2 YYNGEE. V was shortened by 0 bases and J by 8 bases, with 9 bases between the two germline ends. This CDR3 spans 13 amino acids.

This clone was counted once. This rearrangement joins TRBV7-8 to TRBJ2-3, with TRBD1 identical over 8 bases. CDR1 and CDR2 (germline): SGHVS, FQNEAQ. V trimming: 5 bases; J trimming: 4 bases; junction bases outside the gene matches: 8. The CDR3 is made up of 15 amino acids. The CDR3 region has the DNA TGTGCCAGCAGCCACGACAGGGGCCCCCCAGATACGCAGTATTTT. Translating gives CASSHDRGPPDTQYF. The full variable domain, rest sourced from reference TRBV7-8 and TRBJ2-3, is GAGVSQSPRYKVAKRGQDVALRCDPISGHVSLFWYQQALGQGPEFLTYFQNEAQLDKSGLPSDRFFAERPEGSVSTLKIQRTQQEDSAVYLCASSHDRGPPDTQYFGPGTRLTVL.

The CDR3 nucleotides read TGTGCCTGGGTTACAGGGATGGGGTACAATGAGCAGTTCTTC. Amino acid sequence: CAWVTGMGYNEQFF. The genes are TRBV30 and TRBJ2-1, with D possibly TRBD1 on 6 matching bases. From germline, CDR1 is GTSNPN and CDR2 SVGIG (reference sequence). V shed 5 bases and J shed 4 bases, with 15 bases lying between them. The CDR3 sequence is 14 residues long. Together with reference TRBV30 and TRBJ2-1, the CDR3 gives the full variable domain: SQTIHQWPATLVQPVGSPLSLECTVEGTSNPNLYWYRQAAGRGLQLLFYSVGIGQISSEVPQNLSASRPQDRQFILSSKKLLLSDSGFYLCAWVTGMGYNEQFFGPGTRLTVL.

The CDR3 reads CASSLRTGRDSPLHF. DNA of the CDR3: TGTGCCAGCAGCTTGAGGACAGGGCGAGATTCACCCCTCCACTTT. This chain uses TRBV9 with TRBJ1-6, with 8 positions matching TRBD1. V shed 4 bases and J 8 bases; nucleotides not matched to a gene: 8. The germline V gene encodes CDR1 SGDLS and CDR2 YYNGEE. CDR3 size: 15 residues.

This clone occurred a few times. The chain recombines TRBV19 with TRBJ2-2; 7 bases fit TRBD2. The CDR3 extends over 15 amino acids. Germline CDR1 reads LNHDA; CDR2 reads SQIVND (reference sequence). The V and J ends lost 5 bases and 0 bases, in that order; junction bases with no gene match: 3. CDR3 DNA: TGTGCCAGTAGTCCAGCGGGGACGAACACCGGGGAGCTGTTTTTT. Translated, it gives CASSPAGTNTGELFF.

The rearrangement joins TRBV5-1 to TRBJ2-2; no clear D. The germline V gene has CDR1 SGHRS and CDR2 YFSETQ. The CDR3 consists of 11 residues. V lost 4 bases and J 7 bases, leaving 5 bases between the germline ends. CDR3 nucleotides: TGCGCCAGCAGCCAGGTCGGGGAGCTGTTTTTT. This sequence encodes CASSQVGELFF.

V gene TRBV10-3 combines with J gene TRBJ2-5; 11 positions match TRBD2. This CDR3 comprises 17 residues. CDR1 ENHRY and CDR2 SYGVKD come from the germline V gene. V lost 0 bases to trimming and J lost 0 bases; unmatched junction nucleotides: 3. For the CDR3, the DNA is TGTGCCATCAGTGAGTCGAAACTAGCGGGGGACCAAGAGACCCAGTACTTC. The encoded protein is CAISESKLAGDQETQYF.

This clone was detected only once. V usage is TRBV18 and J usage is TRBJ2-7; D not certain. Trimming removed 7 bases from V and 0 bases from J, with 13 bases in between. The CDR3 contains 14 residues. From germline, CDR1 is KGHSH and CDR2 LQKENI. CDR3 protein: CASFTDLSSYEQYF. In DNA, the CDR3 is TGTGCCAGCTTTACAGACCTCAGCTCCTACGAGCAGTACTTC.

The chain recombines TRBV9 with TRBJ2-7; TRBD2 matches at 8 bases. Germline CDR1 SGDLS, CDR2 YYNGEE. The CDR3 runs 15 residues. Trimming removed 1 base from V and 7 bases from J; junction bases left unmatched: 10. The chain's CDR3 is CASSVSQGLVVEQYF. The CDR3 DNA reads TGTGCCAGCAGCGTAAGCCAGGGACTAGTCGTAGAGCAGTACTTC. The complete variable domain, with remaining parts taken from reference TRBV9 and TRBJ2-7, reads DSGVTQTPKHLITATGQRVTLRCSPRSGDLSVYWYQQSLDQGLQFLIQYYNGEERAKGNILERFSAQQFPDLHSELNLSSLELGDSALYFCASSVSQGLVVEQYFGPGTRLTVT.

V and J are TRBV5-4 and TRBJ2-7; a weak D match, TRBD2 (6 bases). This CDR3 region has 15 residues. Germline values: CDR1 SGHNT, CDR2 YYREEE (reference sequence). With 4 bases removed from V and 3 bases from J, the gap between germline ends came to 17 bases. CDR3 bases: TGTGCCAGCAGCATCGGGACTTCCCAAGGCTACGAGCAGTACTTC. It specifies CASSIGTSQGYEQYF.

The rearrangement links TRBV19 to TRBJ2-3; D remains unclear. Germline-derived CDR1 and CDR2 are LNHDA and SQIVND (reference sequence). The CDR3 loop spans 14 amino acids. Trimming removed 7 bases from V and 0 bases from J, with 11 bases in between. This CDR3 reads CASTAPGSTDTQYF. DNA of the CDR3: TGTGCCAGTACTGCCCCGGGTAGCACAGATACGCAGTATTTT.

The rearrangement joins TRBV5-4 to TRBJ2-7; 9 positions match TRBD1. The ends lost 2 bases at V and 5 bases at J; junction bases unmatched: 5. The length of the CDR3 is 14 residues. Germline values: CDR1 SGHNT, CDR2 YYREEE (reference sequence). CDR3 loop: CASSFGQGRDEQYF. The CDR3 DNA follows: TGTGCCAGCAGCTTCGGACAGGGGAGAGACGAGCAGTACTTC.

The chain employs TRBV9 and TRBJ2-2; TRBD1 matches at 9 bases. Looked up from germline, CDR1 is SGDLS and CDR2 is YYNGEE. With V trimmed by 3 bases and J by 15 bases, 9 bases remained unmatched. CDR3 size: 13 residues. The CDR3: CASSAGGTGKMFF. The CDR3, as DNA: TGTGCCAGCAGCGCCGGGGGGACAGGGAAAATGTTTTTT.

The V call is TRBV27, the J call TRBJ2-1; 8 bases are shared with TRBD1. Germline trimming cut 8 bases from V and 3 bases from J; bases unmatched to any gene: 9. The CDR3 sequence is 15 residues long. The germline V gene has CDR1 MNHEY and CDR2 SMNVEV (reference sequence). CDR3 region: CASFPQGANYNEQFF. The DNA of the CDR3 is TGTGCCAGCTTTCCGCAGGGGGCTAACTACAATGAGCAGTTCTTC.

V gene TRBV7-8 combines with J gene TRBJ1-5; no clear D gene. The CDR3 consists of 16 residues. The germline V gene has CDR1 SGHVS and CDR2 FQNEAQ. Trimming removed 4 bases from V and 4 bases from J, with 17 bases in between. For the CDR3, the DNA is TGTGCCAGCAGCTCTGCGGTAGGAGATCGGAATCAGCCCCAGCATTTT. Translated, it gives CASSSAVGDRNQPQHF.

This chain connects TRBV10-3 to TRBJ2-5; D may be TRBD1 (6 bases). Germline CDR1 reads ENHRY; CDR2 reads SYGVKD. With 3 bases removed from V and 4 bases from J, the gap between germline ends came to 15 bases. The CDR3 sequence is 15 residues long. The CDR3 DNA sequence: TGTGCCATCAGTGACTCTAACAGGGCTGGAGAGACCCAGTACTTC. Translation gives CAISDSNRAGETQYF.

The CDR3 DNA reads as TGTGCCAGCAGTGAACAGGCAGGGGAAAACATTCAGTACTTC. It codes for CASSEQAGENIQYF. V gene TRBV6-1 combines with J gene TRBJ2-7, with D perhaps TRBD1 (6 bases). TRBJ2-4 explains the end of the DNA better; the J call may be wrong. The CDR3 spans 14 residues. Germline CDR1 and CDR2: MNHNS and SASEGT.

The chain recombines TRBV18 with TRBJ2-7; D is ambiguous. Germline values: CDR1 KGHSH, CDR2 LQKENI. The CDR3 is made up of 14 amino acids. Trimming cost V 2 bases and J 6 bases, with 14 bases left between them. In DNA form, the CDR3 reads TGTGCCAGCTCACCAGATGGCATCCCCAGCGAGCAGTACTTC. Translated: CASSPDGIPSEQYF.

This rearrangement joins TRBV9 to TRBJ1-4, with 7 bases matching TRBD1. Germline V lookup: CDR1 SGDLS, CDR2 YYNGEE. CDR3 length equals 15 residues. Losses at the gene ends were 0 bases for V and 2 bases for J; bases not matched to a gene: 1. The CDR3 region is CASSVETGTNEKLFF. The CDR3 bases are TGTGCCAGCAGCGTAGAGACAGGGACTAATGAAAAACTGTTTTTT.